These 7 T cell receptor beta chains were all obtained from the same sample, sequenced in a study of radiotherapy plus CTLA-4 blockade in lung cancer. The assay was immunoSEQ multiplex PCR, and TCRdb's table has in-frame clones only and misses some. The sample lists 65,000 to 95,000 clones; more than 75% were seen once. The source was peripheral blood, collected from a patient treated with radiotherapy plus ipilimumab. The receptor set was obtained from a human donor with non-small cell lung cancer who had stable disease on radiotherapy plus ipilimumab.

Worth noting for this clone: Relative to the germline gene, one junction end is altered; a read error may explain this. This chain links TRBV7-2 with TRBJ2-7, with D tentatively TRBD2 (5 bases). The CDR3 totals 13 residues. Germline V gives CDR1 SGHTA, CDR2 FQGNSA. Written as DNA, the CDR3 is TGTGCCAGCAGCTTTTCACTAGTCCCCGAGCGGTACTTC. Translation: CASSFSLVPERYF.

The CDR3 DNA follows: TGTGCCAGCAGTTCCTTAGCGGGAGGGCCCTACAATGAGCAGTTCTTC. Its translation is CASSSLAGGPYNEQFF. This chain links TRBV28 with TRBJ2-1, with 11 positions matching TRBD2. V was pared by 4 bases and J by 2 bases, with 4 bases of the junction left unmatched. The length of the CDR3 is 16 residues. The V gene's germline CDR1 is MDHEN and CDR2 SYDVKM. Filled out from reference TRBV28 and TRBJ2-1, the complete variable domain reads DVKVTQSSRYLVKRTGEKVFLECVQDMDHENMFWYRQDPGLGLRLIYFSYDVKMKEKGDIPEGYSVSREKKERFSLILESASTNQTSMYLCASSSLAGGPYNEQFFGPGTRLTVL.

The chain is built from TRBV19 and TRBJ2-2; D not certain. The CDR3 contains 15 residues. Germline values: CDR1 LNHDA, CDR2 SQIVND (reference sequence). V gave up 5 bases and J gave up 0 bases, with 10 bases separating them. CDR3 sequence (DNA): TGTGCCAGTAGTCCCAGAGATTCGAACACCGGGGAGCTGTTTTTT. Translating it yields CASSPRDSNTGELFF.

This CDR3 is CAATTLQGSYGETQYF. Written as DNA, the CDR3 is TGCGCCGCTACGACCCTACAGGGGAGTTACGGAGAGACCCAGTACTTC. J is TRBJ2-5 and V is TRBV10-2; 7 positions agree with TRBD1. The germline gives CDR1 WSHSY, CDR2 SAAADI. The CDR3 contains 16 residues. The V and J ends lost 11 bases and 4 bases, in that order; junction bases with no gene match: 19.

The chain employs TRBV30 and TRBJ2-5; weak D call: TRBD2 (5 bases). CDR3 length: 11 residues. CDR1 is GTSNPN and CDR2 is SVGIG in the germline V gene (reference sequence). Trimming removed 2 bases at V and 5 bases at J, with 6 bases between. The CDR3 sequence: CAWSSGETQYF. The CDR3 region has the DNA TGTGCCTGGAGTTCGGGGGAGACCCAGTACTTC.

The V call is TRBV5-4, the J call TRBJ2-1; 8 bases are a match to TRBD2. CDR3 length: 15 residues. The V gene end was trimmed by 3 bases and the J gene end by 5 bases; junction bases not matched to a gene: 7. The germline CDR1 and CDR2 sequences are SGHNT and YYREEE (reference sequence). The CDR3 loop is CASSSRAGADNEQFF. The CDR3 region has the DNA TGTGCCAGCAGCTCGCGAGCGGGAGCGGACAATGAGCAGTTCTTC.

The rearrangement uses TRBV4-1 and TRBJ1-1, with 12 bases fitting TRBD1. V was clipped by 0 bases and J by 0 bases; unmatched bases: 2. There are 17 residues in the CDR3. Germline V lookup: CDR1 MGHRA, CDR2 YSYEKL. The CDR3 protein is CASSQEGQGAVNTEAFF. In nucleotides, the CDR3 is TGCGCCAGCAGCCAAGAGGGACAGGGGGCCGTGAACACTGAAGCTTTCTTT.